This TCR beta chain was profiled in a study of beta chain features in type 1 diabetes. CDR1 is MNHNY and CDR2 is SVGAGI in the germline V gene (reference sequence). V dropped 6 bases and J dropped 0; count of bases not matched to a gene: 7. The CDR3 consists of 16 residues. This clone was found a few times. Expressed TCRB transcripts were sequenced after all isolated RNA was converted to cDNA. Sequencing was performed with immunoSEQ multiplex PCR; in TCRdb, only in-frame clones are kept and a portion is missing. The data contain around 240,000 clones, 9.6% of them singletons. The source material was naive CD4+ T cells from blood. The source is a woman between 18 and 30 years old in good health. The chain joins TRBV6-6 to TRBJ1-4, with TRBD1 identical over 7 bases. The CDR3 DNA sequence: TGTGCCAGCAGGTGGACAGGCAAAACAACTAATGAAAAACTGTTTTTT. Amino acids: CASRWTGKTTNEKLFF.